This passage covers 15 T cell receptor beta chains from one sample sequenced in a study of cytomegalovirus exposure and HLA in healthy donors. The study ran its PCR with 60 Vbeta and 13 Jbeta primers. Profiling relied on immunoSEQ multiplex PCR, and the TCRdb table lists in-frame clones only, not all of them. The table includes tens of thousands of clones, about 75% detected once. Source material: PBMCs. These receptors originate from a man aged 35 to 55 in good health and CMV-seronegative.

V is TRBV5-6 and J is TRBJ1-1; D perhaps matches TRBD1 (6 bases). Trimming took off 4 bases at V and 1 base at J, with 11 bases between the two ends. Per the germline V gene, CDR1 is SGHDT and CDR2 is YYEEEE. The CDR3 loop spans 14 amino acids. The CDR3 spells CASSPPRGNTEAFF. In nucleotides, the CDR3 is TGTGCCAGCAGCCCCCCCAGGGGGAACACTGAAGCTTTCTTT.

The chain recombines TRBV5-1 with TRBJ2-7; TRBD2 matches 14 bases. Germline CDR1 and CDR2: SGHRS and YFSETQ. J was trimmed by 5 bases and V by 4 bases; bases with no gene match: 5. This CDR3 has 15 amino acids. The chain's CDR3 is CASSGGTSGRHEQYF. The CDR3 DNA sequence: TGCGCCAGCAGCGGGGGGACTAGCGGGAGACACGAGCAGTACTTC.

For the CDR3, the DNA is TGTGCCATCAGTGAGGAAGGGGGCCAAGAGACCCAGTACTTC. Protein product: CAISEEGGQETQYF. The rearrangement links TRBV10-3 to TRBJ2-5, with D possibly TRBD1 on 6 matching bases. Germline CDR1 reads ENHRY; CDR2 reads SYGVKD. Trimming shortened V by 2 bases and J by 1 base, and 8 bases separated the two germline ends. The CDR3 is 14 amino acids.

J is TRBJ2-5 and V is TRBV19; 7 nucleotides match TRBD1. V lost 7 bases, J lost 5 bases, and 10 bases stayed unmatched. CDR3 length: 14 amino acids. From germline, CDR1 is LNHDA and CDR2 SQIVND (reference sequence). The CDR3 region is CASKDRTRGETQYF. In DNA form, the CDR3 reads TGTGCCAGTAAGGACAGGACCCGAGGGGAGACCCAGTACTTC.

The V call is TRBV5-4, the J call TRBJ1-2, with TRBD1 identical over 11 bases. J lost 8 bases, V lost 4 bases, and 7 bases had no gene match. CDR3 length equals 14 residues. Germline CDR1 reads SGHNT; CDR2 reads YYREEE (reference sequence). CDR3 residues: CASSLGDRGRGYTF. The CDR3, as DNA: TGTGCCAGCAGCCTGGGGGACAGGGGGAGAGGCTACACCTTC.

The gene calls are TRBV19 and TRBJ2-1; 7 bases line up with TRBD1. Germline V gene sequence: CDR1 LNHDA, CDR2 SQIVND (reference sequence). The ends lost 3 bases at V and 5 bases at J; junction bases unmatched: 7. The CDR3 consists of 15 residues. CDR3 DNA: TGTGCCAGTAGTATCCGGACAGGAGGAAACAATGAGCAGTTCTTC. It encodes CASSIRTGGNNEQFF. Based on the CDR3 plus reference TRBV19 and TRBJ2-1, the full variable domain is DGGITQSPKYLFRKEGQNVTLSCEQNLNHDAMYWYRQDPGQGLRLIYYSQIVNDFQKGDIAEGYSVSREKKESFPLTVTSAQKNPTAFYLCASSIRTGGNNEQFFGPGTRLTVL.

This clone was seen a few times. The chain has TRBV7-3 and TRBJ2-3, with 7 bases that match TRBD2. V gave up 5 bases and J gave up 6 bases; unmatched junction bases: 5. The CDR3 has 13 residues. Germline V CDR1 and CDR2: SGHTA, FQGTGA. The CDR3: CASSPSGGDTQYF. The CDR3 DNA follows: TGTGCCAGCAGCCCTAGCGGAGGCGATACGCAGTATTTT.

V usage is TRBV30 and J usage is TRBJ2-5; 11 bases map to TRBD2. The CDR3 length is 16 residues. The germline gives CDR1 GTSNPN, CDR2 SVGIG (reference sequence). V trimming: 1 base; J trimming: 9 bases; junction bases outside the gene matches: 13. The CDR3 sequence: CAWSAPQLAGALAQYF. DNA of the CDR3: TGTGCCTGGAGTGCGCCTCAACTAGCGGGAGCTTTAGCCCAGTACTTC. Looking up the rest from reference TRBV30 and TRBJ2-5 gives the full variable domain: SQTIHQWPATLVQPVGSPLSLECTVEGTSNPNLYWYRQAAGRGLQLLFYSVGIGQISSEVPQNLSASRPQDRQFILSSKKLLLSDSGFYLCAWSAPQLAGALAQYFGPGTRLLVL.

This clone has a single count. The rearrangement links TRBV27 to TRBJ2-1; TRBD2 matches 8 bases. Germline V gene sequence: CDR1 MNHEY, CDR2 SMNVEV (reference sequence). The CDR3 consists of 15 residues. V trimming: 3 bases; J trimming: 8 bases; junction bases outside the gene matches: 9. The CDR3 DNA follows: TGTGCCAGCAGTTTTGGCGGGAGGTTTGCGGATGAGCAGTTCTTC. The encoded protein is CASSFGGRFADEQFF.

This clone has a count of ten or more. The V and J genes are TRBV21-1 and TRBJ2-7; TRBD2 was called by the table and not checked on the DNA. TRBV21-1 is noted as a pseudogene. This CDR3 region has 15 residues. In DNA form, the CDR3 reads TGTGCCAGCAGCAGAGAAGCGGGGCAGTCCTACGAGCAGTACTTC. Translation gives CASSREAGQSYEQYF.

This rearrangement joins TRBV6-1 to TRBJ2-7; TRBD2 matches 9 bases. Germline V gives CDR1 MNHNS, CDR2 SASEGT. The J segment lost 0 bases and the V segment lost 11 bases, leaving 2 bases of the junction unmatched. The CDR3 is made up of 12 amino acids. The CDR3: CAAGGISYEQYF. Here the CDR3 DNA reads TGTGCCGCGGGGGGGATCTCCTACGAGCAGTACTTC.

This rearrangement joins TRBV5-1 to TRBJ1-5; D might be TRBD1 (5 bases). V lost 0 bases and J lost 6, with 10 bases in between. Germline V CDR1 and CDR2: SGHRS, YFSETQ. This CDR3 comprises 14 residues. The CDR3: CASSLAGSGQPQHF. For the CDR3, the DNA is TGCGCCAGCAGCTTGGCAGGGTCGGGTCAGCCCCAGCATTTT.

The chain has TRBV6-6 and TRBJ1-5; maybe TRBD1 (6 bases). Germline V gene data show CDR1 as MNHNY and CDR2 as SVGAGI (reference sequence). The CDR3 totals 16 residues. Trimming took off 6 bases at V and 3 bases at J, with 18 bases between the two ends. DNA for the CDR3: TGTGCCAGCAGACCCCCCGGAGGACAGTCCAATCAGCCCCAGCATTTT. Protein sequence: CASRPPGGQSNQPQHF.

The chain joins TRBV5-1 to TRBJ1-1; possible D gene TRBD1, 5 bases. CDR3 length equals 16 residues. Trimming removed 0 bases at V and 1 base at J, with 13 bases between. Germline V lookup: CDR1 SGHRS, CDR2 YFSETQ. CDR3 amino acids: CASSLGTGATNTEAFF. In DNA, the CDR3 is TGCGCCAGCAGCTTGGGTACAGGAGCCACGAACACTGAAGCTTTCTTT.

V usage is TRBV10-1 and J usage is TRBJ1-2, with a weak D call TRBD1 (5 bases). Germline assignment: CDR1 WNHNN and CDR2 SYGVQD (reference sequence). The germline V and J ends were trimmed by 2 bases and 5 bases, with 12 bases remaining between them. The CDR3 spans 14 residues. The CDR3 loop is CASSEPGTYYGYTF. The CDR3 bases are TGCGCCAGCAGTGAGCCGGGGACTTATTATGGCTACACCTTC.